The subject of this entry is one TCR beta chain. The antigen remains undetermined. The CDR3 length is 13 residues. In germline, CDR1 is MNHEY, CDR2 SVGEGT. The germline V and J ends were trimmed by 2 bases and 2 bases, with 6 bases remaining between them. All patients reached thyroid surgery having received no treatment beforehand. Using MiXCR, TCRdb reanalyzed the PCR reads. The table includes tens of thousands of clones, approximately 26% detected once. The data belong to a study of metastatic and nonmetastatic thyroid tumors. On the study more broadly: Across peripheral blood and tumor or nodule tissue samples taken from malignant and benign thyroid patients, the repertoires were compared with one another. Points from the study as a whole: Across blood and tumor, TCR beta diversity in malignant thyroid tumors was reportedly significantly higher than in benign nodules.

The clonotype comes from a female donor with papillary thyroid cancer or a benign thyroid nodule (not recorded which). Some clones in this sample may be carry-over from other donors' samples. The V and J genes are TRBV6-2 or TRBV6-3 and TRBJ1-1; D is unresolved. The sample consisted of blood. CDR3 protein: CASSYVFNTEAFF. The DNA for the CDR3 is TGTGCCAGCAGTTACGTCTTTAACACTGAAGCTTTCTTT.